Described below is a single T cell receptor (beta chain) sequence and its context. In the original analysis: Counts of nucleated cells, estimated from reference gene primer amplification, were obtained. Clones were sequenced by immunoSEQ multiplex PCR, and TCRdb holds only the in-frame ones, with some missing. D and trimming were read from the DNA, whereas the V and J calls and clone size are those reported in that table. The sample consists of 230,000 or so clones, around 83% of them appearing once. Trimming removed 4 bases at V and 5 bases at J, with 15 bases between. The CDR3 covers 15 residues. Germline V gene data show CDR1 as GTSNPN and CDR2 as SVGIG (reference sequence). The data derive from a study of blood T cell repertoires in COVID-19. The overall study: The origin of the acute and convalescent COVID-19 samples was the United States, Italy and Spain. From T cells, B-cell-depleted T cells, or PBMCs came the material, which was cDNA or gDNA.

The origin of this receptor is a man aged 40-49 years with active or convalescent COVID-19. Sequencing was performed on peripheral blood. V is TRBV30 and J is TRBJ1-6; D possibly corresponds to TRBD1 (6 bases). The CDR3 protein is CAWKSADRNNSPLHF. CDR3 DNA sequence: TGTGCCTGGAAATCGGCGGACAGAAATAATTCACCCCTCCACTTT.